The 8 T cell receptor beta chains listed next were all sequenced from one sample in a study of vaccination and CD4 T cells after COVID-19 (dated by TCRdb to 2021 to 2024). No antigens are known for them. Libraries were made using PCR. The sequencing machine was an Illumina iSeq 100. At the Johns Hopkins FTIC core, DNA from the cultured CD4+ T cells underwent TCR sequencing with the Oncomine TCR Beta short-read assay. Through fastp at Q25 and MiXCR, TCRdb rebuilt clones from the public reads, retaining in-frame beta chains. Rows matching on CDR3 protein sequence are summarized as one entry with the most common DNA and genes. This sample has some 13,000 distinct CDR3 sequences in its table, and about two thirds of those were observed once. The ten largest make up around 30% of the sample. This sample's treatment or condition label indicates: approximately 9-day PBMC culture with coronavirus spike peptide pools or control peptides (ViraFEST assay).

The material sequenced was CD4+ T cells from blood, cultured in vitro. The source of these receptors is a human donor who had recovered from COVID-19.

The rearrangement links TRBV6-1 to TRBJ2-1; D gene unclear. V lost 6 bases and J lost 0, with 6 bases in between. There are 13 residues in the CDR3. Germline V gene lookup returns CDR1 MNHNS and CDR2 SASEGT. This chain's CDR3 is CASSGYSYNEQFF. The DNA for the CDR3 is TGTGCCAGCAGCGGATACTCCTACAATGAGCAGTTCTTC.

The genes are TRBV4-1 and TRBJ1-5; the match to TRBD1 covers 9 bases. This CDR3 is built from 17 residues. The J segment lost 3 bases and the V segment lost 1 base, leaving 7 bases of the junction unmatched. Per the germline V gene, CDR1 is MGHRA and CDR2 is YSYEKL. CDR3 protein: CASSQGAQGAINQPQHF. The CDR3 DNA sequence: TGCGCCAGCAGCCAAGGGGCACAGGGGGCAATCAATCAGCCCCAGCATTTT.

The sample holds a few counts of this clonotype. The chain recombines TRBV24-1 with TRBJ2-5, with TRBD1 as a possible D gene (6 bases). CDR3 length: 14 residues. V was cut by 4 bases and J by 5 bases, with 13 bases left in between. Germline CDR1 is KGHDR and CDR2 is SFDVKD. In DNA, the CDR3 is TGTGCCACCAGTGACCCAGGGGCTCGGGAGACCCAGTACTTC. Translating gives CATSDPGARETQYF.

The chain employs TRBV2 and TRBJ1-1; TRBD1 agrees at 9 bases. The CDR3 consists of 15 residues. V trimming: 4 bases; J trimming: 4 bases; junction bases outside the gene matches: 7. Germline V lookup: CDR1 SNHLY, CDR2 FYNNEI. CDR3: CASSVTGTGFTEAFF. In DNA form, the CDR3 reads TGTGCCAGCAGTGTCACCGGGACAGGGTTCACTGAAGCTTTCTTT.

This chain joins TRBV18 and TRBJ1-6; D is ambiguous. V lost 1 base and J 2 bases, leaving 15 bases between the germline ends. The CDR3 spans 18 residues. From germline, CDR1 is KGHSH and CDR2 LQKENI. CDR3 nucleotide sequence: TGTGCCAGCTCACCACTAAGGCTCGACGGAGCCTATAATTCACCCCTCCACTTT. Translation gives CASSPLRLDGAYNSPLHF.

This clonotype was seen a handful of times. This chain links TRBV7-2 with TRBJ2-7; possibly TRBD2 for D (5 bases). The ends were cut back, 3 bases at V and 0 bases at J, with 12 bases in the middle. Germline CDR1 SGHTA, CDR2 FQGNSA. The CDR3 is made up of 15 amino acids. The CDR3 reads CASSFRRTSSYEQYF. The CDR3 nucleotides are TGTGCCAGCAGCTTTCGCAGAACTAGCTCCTACGAGCAGTACTTC. The variable domain in full, completed from reference TRBV7-2 and TRBJ2-7, reads GAGVSQSPSNKVTEKGKDVELRCDPISGHTALYWYRQSLGQGLEFLIYFQGNSAPDKSGLPSDRFSAERTGGSVSTLTIQRTQQEDSAVYLCASSFRRTSSYEQYFGPGTRLTVT.

The V gene is TRBV20-1, the J gene TRBJ1-4; a possible D gene is TRBD1 (6 bases). Per germline, CDR1 DFQATT and CDR2 SNEGSKA (reference sequence). This CDR3 spans 14 amino acids. Trimming left V 0 bases short and J 8 bases short, with 13 bases between. CDR3 coding DNA: TGCAGTGCTAGAGATGTGCCAGGGGCAGAAAAACTGTTTTTT. Amino acid sequence: CSARDVPGAEKLFF.

This clonotype turned up a few times. The rearrangement uses TRBV20-1 and TRBJ2-3, with TRBD2 matching over 14 bases. Germline-derived CDR1 and CDR2 are DFQATT and SNEGSKA (reference sequence). Trimming cost V 7 bases and J 6 bases; bases outside gene matches: 9. There are 15 residues in the CDR3. In DNA form, the CDR3 reads TGCAGTGTTCCCCCGGGACTAGCGGGAGTTGATACGCAGTATTTT. This gives the protein CSVPPGLAGVDTQYF.